The rows below give T cell receptor beta chains drawn from one sample of a study of cytomegalovirus exposure and HLA in healthy donors. Sequencing was performed with immunoSEQ multiplex PCR; in TCRdb, only in-frame clones are kept and a portion is missing. The table shows 73,000 or so clones, with 70% to 80% occurring only once. Sequenced: PBMCs. The receptors were gathered from a man aged 50-59 years in good health and CMV-seronegative. Each CDR3 is given with its conserved first and last residue. Each record gives: clone size, V gene, J gene, CDR3 protein. The listing skips clone size in some rows; elsewhere it reads once, few, many or a size class.

size: once
V: TRBV4-1
J: TRBJ2-7
CDR3: CASSPYSGTSYEQYF

size: -
V: TRBV27
J: TRBJ1-1
CDR3: CASSGTGAGTEAFF

size: few
V: TRBV19
J: TRBJ2-1
CDR3: CASSNVGHSYNEQFF

size: -
V: TRBV7-8
J: TRBJ2-1
CDR3: CASSADRTYEQFF

size: -
V: TRBV4-3
J: TRBJ1-1
CDR3: CASSPTGGDTEAFF

size: -
V: TRBV6-5
J: TRBJ2-7
CDR3: CASSGLSYEQYF

size: -
V: TRBV27
J: TRBJ1-5
CDR3: CASSIRQGLNQPQHF

size: once
V: TRBV11-2
J: TRBJ2-1
CDR3: CASSTITSGGYGEQFF

size: -
V: TRBV15
J: TRBJ2-3
CDR3: CATSRELTSTDTQYF

size: -
V: TRBV4-2
J: TRBJ2-1
CDR3: CASSVGTSGNNEQFF

size: -
V: TRBV2
J: TRBJ2-7
CDR3: CASSLSGTSGAAF

size: -
V: TRBV5-1
J: TRBJ2-7
CDR3: CASSLAGIFNEQYF

size: -
V: TRBV30
J: TRBJ1-1
CDR3: CAWSVLVFGSEAFF

size: few
V: TRBV27
J: TRBJ2-7
CDR3: CASCRDRGYEQYF

size: few
V: TRBV29-1
J: TRBJ1-1
CDR3: CSVGAGGGTEAFF

size: -
V: TRBV14
J: TRBJ1-1
CDR3: CASSRDIRATEAFF

size: -
V: TRBV18
J: TRBJ1-6
CDR3: CASSPEQGRNSPLHF

size: -
V: TRBV7-3
J: TRBJ1-1
CDR3: CASSETLGQTAEAFF

size: -
V: TRBV11-2
J: TRBJ1-4
CDR3: CASTRGTPGINEKLFF

size: -
V: TRBV16
J: TRBJ2-7
CDR3: CASSDPTSGTGFDEQYF

size: -
V: TRBV6-1
J: TRBJ1-5
CDR3: CASSGQGGTVQAQHF

size: few
V: TRBV7-9
J: TRBJ2-7
CDR3: CASNTGSYEQYF

size: few
V: TRBV19
J: TRBJ1-1
CDR3: CASHRGVGTEAFF

size: -
V: TRBV5-1
J: TRBJ1-1
CDR3: CASREFMNTEAFF

size: -
V: TRBV4-2
J: TRBJ1-5
CDR3: CASGNRDLSNQPQHF

size: once
V: TRBV7-9
J: TRBJ1-4
CDR3: CASSPTEPSNEKLFF

size: -
V: TRBV5-1
J: TRBJ1-1
CDR3: CASSLGTGLNTEAFF

size: -
V: TRBV27
J: TRBJ2-1
CDR3: CASSFLDRGENEQFF

size: -
V: TRBV11-2
J: TRBJ2-6
CDR3: CASSRTGGSGANVLTF

size: -
V: TRBV30
J: TRBJ2-7
CDR3: CAWSVPLGRRYEQYF

size: -
V: TRBV7-2
J: TRBJ2-7
CDR3: CASSAQSGAYEQYF

size: -
V: TRBV6-5
J: TRBJ2-1
CDR3: CASSSSTGSYNEQFF